The next 30 T cell receptor beta chains were all read from a single sample in a study of siplizumab effects on memory and regulatory T cells. This table comes from immunoSEQ multiplex PCR, and its TCRdb copy is limited to in-frame clones, with some not included. The sample gives about 100,000 clones, roughly 93% of which show up once; approximately 1.5% is in the top ten. The sequenced sample was non-Treg CD4+ T cells sorted from blood. These receptors were collected from a human donor in good health.

The chain employs TRBV27 and TRBJ1-2; possible D gene TRBD1, 6 bases. V was trimmed by 4 bases and J by 5 bases, leaving 11 bases between them. This CDR3 is 13 amino acids long. The germline CDR1 and CDR2 sequences are MNHEY and SMNVEV (reference sequence). CDR3 loop: CASSSQQGYGYTF. The CDR3 DNA follows: TGTGCCAGCAGTTCCCAGCAGGGGTATGGCTACACCTTC.

J is TRBJ2-1 and V is TRBV19, with 8 bases identical to TRBD1. This CDR3 contains 14 residues. Germline V lookup: CDR1 LNHDA, CDR2 SQIVND (reference sequence). The V and J ends lost 5 bases and 9 bases, in that order; junction bases with no gene match: 9. CDR3: CASSAGQGGTEQFF. CDR3 DNA sequence: TGTGCCAGTAGTGCCGGACAGGGAGGAACTGAGCAGTTCTTC. Drawing the rest from reference TRBV19 and TRBJ2-1, the complete variable domain is DGGITQSPKYLFRKEGQNVTLSCEQNLNHDAMYWYRQDPGQGLRLIYYSQIVNDFQKGDIAEGYSVSREKKESFPLTVTSAQKNPTAFYLCASSAGQGGTEQFFGPGTRLTVL.

This chain links TRBV5-4 with TRBJ2-7; D is uncertain. Germline V gene lookup returns CDR1 SGHNT and CDR2 YYREEE (reference sequence). Deletions cut 4 bases from V and 5 bases from J, with 13 bases between. The CDR3 is 13 amino acids. CDR3 sequence: CASSPPRGNEQYF. DNA of the CDR3: TGTGCCAGCAGCCCCCCGAGAGGCAACGAGCAGTACTTC.

The V call is TRBV6-5, the J call TRBJ2-5, with 11 bases that match TRBD2. Trimming cost V 6 bases and J 7 bases; bases outside gene matches: 10. The CDR3 covers 15 residues. Germline assignment: CDR1 MNHEY and CDR2 SVGAGI. In DNA, the CDR3 is TGTGCCAGCAGCCTGACTAGCGGGGTGCTGGGGACCCAGTACTTC. This sequence encodes CASSLTSGVLGTQYF.

V usage is TRBV28 and J usage is TRBJ1-2; D remains unclear. V lost 6 bases and J 5 bases, leaving 7 bases between the germline ends. This CDR3 is built from 11 residues. Per germline, CDR1 MDHEN and CDR2 SYDVKM. CDR3 nucleotide sequence: TGTGCCAGCAGCAGCCAGTATGGCTACACCTTC. As protein: CASSSQYGYTF.

The chain links TRBV5-1 to TRBJ2-7, with 7 bases fitting TRBD2. The ends lost 1 base at V and 2 bases at J; junction bases unmatched: 18. CDR3 size: 19 residues. Germline lookup yields CDR1 SGHRS and CDR2 YFSETQ. In DNA form, the CDR3 reads TGCGCCAGCAGCTTGTCAGCTGGCGGTGCTAGCGGAAAAGCCTACGAGCAGTACTTC. Its translation: CASSLSAGGASGKAYEQYF.

The DNA for the CDR3 is TGTGCCAGCAGTGGAGGGACAAGCCAAGAGACCCAGTACTTC. It translates to CASSGGTSQETQYF. The chain has TRBV27 and TRBJ2-5; D possibly matches TRBD1 or TRBD2 (6 bases each). This CDR3 has 14 amino acids. The V and J ends lost 5 bases and 1 base respectively, with 11 bases between them. Germline V gene data show CDR1 as MNHEY and CDR2 as SMNVEV (reference sequence).

The CDR3 DNA is TGCAGCGTTGCGGTCAGAACCTACGAGCAGTACTTC. Protein sequence: CSVAVRTYEQYF. The gene calls are TRBV29-1 and TRBJ2-7, with D uncertain. CDR1 and CDR2 (germline): SQVTM, ANQGSEA. This CDR3 has 12 amino acids. V lost 4 bases to trimming and J lost 2 bases, with 9 bases between them.

V gene TRBV27 combines with J gene TRBJ2-2; D perhaps matches TRBD1 (5 bases). The CDR3 sequence is 16 residues long. Germline-derived CDR1 and CDR2 are MNHEY and SMNVEV (reference sequence). Trimming took 3 bases from V and 2 from J, leaving 13 bases between them. As DNA, the CDR3 is TGTGCCAGCAGTTTCCGGCAGGGCAGCAACACCGGGGAGCTGTTTTTT. Protein sequence: CASSFRQGSNTGELFF.

This clone was picked up one time. This chain links TRBV4-2 with TRBJ2-7, with TRBD2 matching 11 bases. Trimming at V came to 0 bases and at J to 4 bases, leaving 5 bases not matched to a gene. Germline V gene data show CDR1 as LGHNA and CDR2 as YNFKEQ. The CDR3 has 16 residues. CDR3 residues: CASSQERLAGGYEQYF. In DNA, the CDR3 is TGTGCCAGCAGCCAAGAAAGGCTAGCGGGAGGTTACGAGCAGTACTTC.

The chain carries TRBV7-2 and TRBJ1-2; D call uncertain. The CDR3 has 12 residues. The germline V gene encodes CDR1 SGHTA and CDR2 FQGNSA. Trimming cost V 1 base and J 8 bases, with 8 bases left between them. DNA for the CDR3: TGTGCCAGCAGCTTAGTTGGGCGAGGCTACACCTTC. Protein: CASSLVGRGYTF.

The chain employs TRBV6-1 and TRBJ1-1, with D possibly being TRBD1 (6 bases). The length of the CDR3 is 14 residues. Germline CDR1 is MNHNS and CDR2 is SASEGT. The V end was cut by 7 bases, the J end by 0 bases, with 12 bases between. The chain's CDR3 is CASIPDSLNTEAFF. The CDR3 nucleotides are TGTGCCAGCATCCCGGACAGCTTGAACACTGAAGCTTTCTTT.

This clone is a singleton in its sample. J is TRBJ2-3 and V is TRBV7-9; TRBD2 agrees at 9 bases. Trimming at V came to 4 bases and at J to 3 bases, leaving 2 bases not matched to a gene. Per germline, CDR1 SEHNR and CDR2 FQNEAQ (reference sequence). The length of the CDR3 is 14 residues. For the CDR3, the DNA is TGTGCCAGCAGCTCTAGCGGGATAACAGATACGCAGTATTTT. As protein: CASSSSGITDTQYF.

The V call is TRBV27, the J call TRBJ2-2; D remains ambiguous. CDR1 MNHEY and CDR2 SMNVEV come from the germline V gene (reference sequence). V was trimmed by 3 bases and J by 0 bases, leaving 8 bases between them. The CDR3 extends over 15 amino acids. The CDR3 DNA sequence: TGTGCCAGCAGTTTGCAGGCCTCGAACACCGGGGAGCTGTTTTTT. This sequence encodes CASSLQASNTGELFF.

The chain employs TRBV6-4 and TRBJ2-1, with a possible D match to TRBD2 (5 bases). The CDR3 runs to 13 residues. Per the germline V gene, CDR1 is MRHNA and CDR2 is SNTAGT. The CDR3 reads CSPDGKNYNEQFF. The CDR3 nucleotides are TGTTCACCGGACGGGAAAAACTACAATGAGCAGTTCTTC.

The chain employs TRBV5-1 and TRBJ1-2; D is ambiguous. The germline gives CDR1 SGHRS, CDR2 YFSETQ. The V gene lost 3 bases and the J gene lost 8 bases, with 8 bases spanning the gap. The CDR3 is 11 residues long. Here the CDR3 reads CASSSEIGYTF. The CDR3 DNA sequence: TGCGCCAGCAGCTCGGAAATAGGCTACACCTTC.

V gene TRBV11-1 combines with J gene TRBJ2-2, with D perhaps matching TRBD1 (5 bases). The V end lost 6 bases, the J end lost 5 bases, and 13 bases lay between the germline ends. This CDR3 has 14 residues. Germline V gives CDR1 SGHAT, CDR2 FQDESV (reference sequence). The CDR3, as DNA: TGTGCCAGCAGAGATCGTAGGGGTACCGGGGAGCTGTTTTTT. As protein: CASRDRRGTGELFF.

The chain links TRBV5-8 to TRBJ1-2; perhaps TRBD1 as D (6 bases). With 0 bases removed from V and 2 bases from J, the gap between germline ends came to 14 bases. The CDR3 totals 16 residues. The V gene's germline CDR1 is SGHTS and CDR2 YDEGEE. In nucleotides, the CDR3 is TGTGCCAGCAGCTTGGGGGGGCACGGCGTAAACTATGGCTACACCTTC. It is translated as CASSLGGHGVNYGYTF.

The V call is TRBV2, the J call TRBJ1-5; tentatively, D is TRBD1 (6 bases). The germline V and J ends were trimmed by 6 bases and 4 bases, with 16 bases remaining between them. The germline gives CDR1 SNHLY, CDR2 FYNNEI. There are 15 residues in the CDR3. The CDR3: CASSSTLQGNQPQHF. CDR3 nucleotide sequence: TGTGCCAGCAGCTCGACTCTCCAGGGGAATCAGCCCCAGCATTTT.

The CDR3 DNA reads as TGTGCCAGCAGCCCAGTTGGGACAGGGGGTGGCTACACCTTC. Protein sequence: CASSPVGTGGGYTF. This sequence joins TRBV5-4 and TRBJ1-2; 11 bases map to TRBD1. V shed 4 bases, J shed 7 bases, and the junction held 6 bases outside the gene matches. Germline V CDR1 and CDR2: SGHNT, YYREEE (reference sequence). The CDR3 sequence is 14 residues long. The whole variable domain, remainder taken from reference TRBV5-4 and TRBJ1-2, is ETGVTQSPTHLIKTRGQQVTLRCSSQSGHNTVSWYQQALGQGPQFIFQYYREEENGRGNFPPRFSGLQFPNYSSELNVNALELDDSALYLCASSPVGTGGGYTFGSGTRLTVV.

V usage is TRBV5-1 and J usage is TRBJ2-5, with 8 bases aligning to TRBD1. Trimming at V came to 0 bases and at J to 5 bases, leaving 6 bases not matched to a gene. CDR1 SGHRS and CDR2 YFSETQ come from the germline V gene. The length of the CDR3 is 15 residues. The CDR3 is CASSLAGQEVETQYF. CDR3 DNA sequence: TGCGCCAGCAGCTTGGCGGGACAGGAGGTGGAGACCCAGTACTTC.

This clone was picked up one time. The J gene is TRBJ1-2, the V gene TRBV18; TRBD1 aligns across 8 bases. CDR3 size: 15 residues. Germline V gives CDR1 KGHSH, CDR2 LQKENI. V was pared by 4 bases and J by 3 bases, with 7 bases of the junction left unmatched. CDR3 coding DNA: TGTGCCAGCTCACTCGGACAGGGAGGACACTATGGCTACACCTTC. It encodes CASSLGQGGHYGYTF.

The genes are TRBV11-3 and TRBJ1-1; D uncertain. Germline CDR1 and CDR2: SGHNT and YENEEA. Trimming cost V 3 bases and J 1 base, with 6 bases left between them. This CDR3 comprises 13 residues. The CDR3 bases are TGTGCCAGCAGCTTGGTCGAGAACACTGAAGCTTTCTTT. It codes for CASSLVENTEAFF.

The chain is built from TRBV6-5 and TRBJ1-2; 11 positions match TRBD1. From germline, CDR1 is MNHEY and CDR2 SVGAGI. The CDR3 is 16 residues long. Losses at the gene ends were 3 bases for V and 8 bases for J; bases not matched to a gene: 11. CDR3 amino acids: CASSYSRTGGASGYTF. The CDR3, as DNA: TGTGCCAGCAGTTATTCCCGGACAGGGGGCGCGTCAGGCTACACCTTC.

The chain carries TRBV5-1 and TRBJ2-5; the match to TRBD2 covers 14 bases. The germline V gene has CDR1 SGHRS and CDR2 YFSETQ. The V gene end was trimmed by 4 bases and the J gene end by 4 bases; junction bases not matched to a gene: 9. The CDR3 has 17 amino acids. The CDR3 sequence is CASSMGLAGVDVETQYF. CDR3 DNA sequence: TGCGCCAGCAGCATGGGACTAGCGGGAGTCGACGTAGAGACCCAGTACTTC.

V gene TRBV19 combines with J gene TRBJ2-1; D gene ambiguous. V lost 3 bases to trimming and J lost 0 bases, with 9 bases between them. The germline V gene encodes CDR1 LNHDA and CDR2 SQIVND (reference sequence). The CDR3 has 15 amino acids. CDR3 residues: CASSISRLSYNEQFF. DNA of the CDR3: TGTGCCAGTAGTATTAGCAGGCTCTCCTACAATGAGCAGTTCTTC.

This chain joins TRBV19 and TRBJ2-4, with 7 bases identical to TRBD1. Germline V gene sequence: CDR1 LNHDA, CDR2 SQIVND (reference sequence). The V and J ends lost 6 bases and 6 bases, in that order; junction bases with no gene match: 8. The CDR3 runs to 14 residues. For the CDR3, the DNA is TGTGCCAGTAGAGACAGGGATCGGGGAAACATTCAGTACTTC. This sequence encodes CASRDRDRGNIQYF.

The chain has TRBV11-2 and TRBJ1-1; D is uncertain. This CDR3 contains 13 residues. In germline, CDR1 is SGHAT, CDR2 FQNNGV. V shed 1 base and J shed 5 bases, with 8 bases lying between them. CDR3 sequence: CASSLVRGTEAFF. CDR3 sequence (DNA): TGTGCCAGCAGCTTAGTCCGTGGGACTGAAGCTTTCTTT.

This clone was found a few times. This chain uses TRBV18 with TRBJ1-3; TRBD1 aligns across 7 bases. There are 16 residues in the CDR3. CDR1 and CDR2 (germline): KGHSH, LQKENI. The junction had 5 bases not matched to a gene; V was cut back by 3 bases and J by 0 bases. The CDR3 sequence is CASSPRDSSSGNTIYF. The CDR3 coding sequence is TGTGCCAGCTCACCGCGGGACAGTAGCTCTGGAAACACCATATATTTT.

The chain joins TRBV7-9 to TRBJ1-1; D is unclear. V shed 1 base and J shed 0 bases, with 6 bases lying between them. The CDR3 consists of 14 residues. Germline CDR1 and CDR2: SEHNR and FQNEAQ (reference sequence). Here the CDR3 DNA reads TGTGCCAGCAGCTTAGTTCCAGTGAACACTGAAGCTTTCTTT. Protein product: CASSLVPVNTEAFF.